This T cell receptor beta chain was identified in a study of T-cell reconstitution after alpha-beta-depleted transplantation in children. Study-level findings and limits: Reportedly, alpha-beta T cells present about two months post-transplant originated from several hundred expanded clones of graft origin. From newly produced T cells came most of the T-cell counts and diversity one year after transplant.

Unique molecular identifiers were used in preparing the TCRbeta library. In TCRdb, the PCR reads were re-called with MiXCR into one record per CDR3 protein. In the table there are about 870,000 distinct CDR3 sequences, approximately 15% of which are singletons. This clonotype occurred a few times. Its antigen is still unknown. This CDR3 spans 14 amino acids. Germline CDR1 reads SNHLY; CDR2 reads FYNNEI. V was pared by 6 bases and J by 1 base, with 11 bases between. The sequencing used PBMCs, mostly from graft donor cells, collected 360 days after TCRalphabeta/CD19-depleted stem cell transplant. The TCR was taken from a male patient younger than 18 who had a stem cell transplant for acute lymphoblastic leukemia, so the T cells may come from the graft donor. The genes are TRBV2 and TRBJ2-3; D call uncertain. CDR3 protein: CASRWWKRTDTQYF. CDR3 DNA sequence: TGTGCCAGCAGGTGGTGGAAACGCACAGATACGCAGTATTTT.